The 20 T cell receptor beta chains in this list originate from one sample, sequenced in a study of control samples from healthy donors and cancer patients (dated by TCRdb to between 2020 and 2021). Preparation of the library involved the immunoSEQ multiplex PCR assay. TCRdb limited this immuneACCESS table to in-frame rearrangements with V and J called. A share of clones is missing; checked studies link under half to unresolved V genes, and the rest is unexplained. The sample table holds about 140,000 clones, of which less than 95% were seen once. Approximately 7.2% of the sample lies in the top ten. Sequencing input: blood. These TCRs come from a man aged 18 to 29 in good health.

The V gene is TRBV7-2, the J gene TRBJ1-3; D uncertain. CDR1 and CDR2 (germline): SGHTA, FQGNSA. The germline V and J ends were trimmed by 1 base and 1 base, with 11 bases remaining between them. The CDR3 runs to 16 residues. DNA for the CDR3: TGTGCCAGCAGCTTAGAGGCCGCCCTATCTGGAAACACCATATATTTT. Its protein is CASSLEAALSGNTIYF.

The gene calls are TRBV13 and TRBJ1-2; D may be TRBD1 (5 bases). Deletions cut 3 bases from V and 4 bases from J, with 12 bases between. The CDR3 extends over 14 amino acids. The germline V gene has CDR1 PRHDT and CDR2 FYEKMQ (reference sequence). The CDR3, as DNA: TGTGCCAGCAGCTTGCCGGGACCAGGCTATGGCTACACCTTC. It translates to CASSLPGPGYGYTF.

The chain uses TRBV10-2 and TRBJ2-1; D unclear. The CDR3 sequence is 14 residues long. CDR1 WSHSY and CDR2 SAAADI come from the germline V gene. Trimming removed 7 bases at V and 0 bases at J, with 10 bases between. This chain's CDR3 is CASKGGPSYNEQFF. Here the CDR3 DNA reads TGCGCCAGCAAGGGTGGTCCCTCCTACAATGAGCAGTTCTTC.

The V call is TRBV14, the J call TRBJ1-6; D gene ambiguous. The germline V gene has CDR1 SGHDN and CDR2 FVKESK. Trimming left V 2 bases short and J 9 bases short, with 17 bases between. The CDR3 spans 16 residues. In DNA, the CDR3 is TGTGCCAGCAGCCAATCGGACCCCCGGATTGGTTCACCCCTCCACTTT. Translated: CASSQSDPRIGSPLHF.

The chain joins TRBV7-9 to TRBJ1-2, with 7 bases fitting TRBD1. Germline lookup yields CDR1 SEHNR and CDR2 FQNEAQ (reference sequence). With V trimmed by 5 bases and J by 0 bases, 6 bases remained unmatched. The CDR3 covers 15 residues. The CDR3 DNA reads TGTGCCAGCAGCGCCACAGGGGTGACTAACTATGGCTACACCTTC. Translation: CASSATGVTNYGYTF.

This chain uses TRBV5-1 with TRBJ1-6; 7 bases are shared with TRBD1. After removal of 1 base from V and 7 bases from J, the junction contained 8 bases not matched to a gene. Germline lookup yields CDR1 SGHRS and CDR2 YFSETQ. This CDR3 contains 16 residues. As DNA, the CDR3 is TGCGCCAGCAGCTTGATTAGACAGGGAAAAAATTCACCCCTCCACTTT. It encodes CASSLIRQGKNSPLHF.

The chain uses TRBV30 and TRBJ2-1; 10 positions agree with TRBD2. This CDR3 spans 15 amino acids. V lost 5 bases, J lost 6 bases, and 10 bases stayed unmatched. Germline V CDR1 and CDR2: GTSNPN, SVGIG (reference sequence). The CDR3 spells CAWSVLAGAGNEQFF. CDR3 nucleotides: TGTGCCTGGTCGGTTCTAGCGGGGGCGGGCAATGAGCAGTTCTTC.

CDR3 region: CSVLRDINEKLFF. The DNA for the CDR3 is TGCAGCGTTCTAAGGGACATTAATGAAAAACTGTTTTTT. This chain uses TRBV29-1 with TRBJ1-4; TRBD1 is a possible D gene (6 bases). Trimming removed 5 bases from V and 4 bases from J, with 11 bases in between. The length of the CDR3 is 13 residues. Germline lookup yields CDR1 SQVTM and CDR2 ANQGSEA.

V is TRBV7-9 and J is TRBJ1-4; D is uncertain. V was shortened by 5 bases and J by 0 bases, with 10 bases between the two germline ends. This CDR3 comprises 15 residues. Germline loops: CDR1 SEHNR, CDR2 FQNEAQ (reference sequence). The CDR3: CASSGQVATNEKLFF. The CDR3 DNA is TGTGCCAGCAGCGGTCAGGTTGCAACTAATGAAAAACTGTTTTTT.

J is TRBJ2-1 and V is TRBV5-1; 12 bases match TRBD2. V gave up 4 bases and J gave up 9 bases; unmatched junction bases: 11. The V gene's germline CDR1 is SGHRS and CDR2 YFSETQ. The CDR3 loop spans 16 amino acids. CDR3 in DNA: TGCGCCAGCAGCATTGAACCTAGCGGGGGGGCTGCTGAGCAGTTCTTC. Protein product: CASSIEPSGGAAEQFF.

The chain has TRBV7-6 and TRBJ1-5; the match to TRBD1 covers 8 bases. CDR3 size: 20 residues. The J segment lost 1 base and the V segment lost 1 base, leaving 15 bases of the junction unmatched. The germline V gene has CDR1 SGHVS and CDR2 FNYEAQ. The CDR3 DNA sequence: TGTGCCAGCAGCTTAGGGGTGACCGGGCAGGGGGCGACGAGCAATCAGCCCCAGCATTTT. Translating it yields CASSLGVTGQGATSNQPQHF.

The chain has TRBV2 and TRBJ1-1; D remains unclear. This CDR3 is built from 16 residues. The germline gives CDR1 SNHLY, CDR2 FYNNEI. V lost 5 bases and J 1 base, leaving 17 bases between the germline ends. The DNA of the CDR3 is TGTGCCAGCAGTACTGCCCTGCTATTCTCGAACACTGAAGCTTTCTTT. It encodes CASSTALLFSNTEAFF.

This chain connects TRBV7-7 to TRBJ2-2, with 10 nucleotides matching TRBD1. Germline lookup yields CDR1 SSHAT and CDR2 FNYEAQ (reference sequence). V trimming: 2 bases; J trimming: 0 bases; junction bases outside the gene matches: 15. The CDR3 totals 21 residues. CDR3 in DNA: TGTGCCAGCAGCTTATTTTACTCCGGGACAGGGGCAAACGCGAACACCGGGGAGCTGTTTTTT. This gives the protein CASSLFYSGTGANANTGELFF.

J is TRBJ2-7 and V is TRBV9; perhaps TRBD2 as D (7 bases). Germline assignment: CDR1 SGDLS and CDR2 YYNGEE. V was cut by 3 bases and J by 4 bases, with 17 bases left in between. The CDR3 runs to 15 residues. Written as DNA, the CDR3 is TGTGCCAGCAGCGCCCAACAGGGAGGGAAGTACGAGCAGTACTTC. Its translation is CASSAQQGGKYEQYF. The full variable domain, its missing parts supplied by reference TRBV9 and TRBJ2-7, is DSGVTQTPKHLITATGQRVTLRCSPRSGDLSVYWYQQSLDQGLQFLIQYYNGEERAKGNILERFSAQQFPDLHSELNLSSLELGDSALYFCASSAQQGGKYEQYFGPGTRLTVT.

V is TRBV19 and J is TRBJ2-7, with a possible D match to TRBD2 (5 bases). Germline V lookup: CDR1 LNHDA, CDR2 SQIVND (reference sequence). The V end was cut by 5 bases, the J end by 6 bases, with 11 bases between. The CDR3 length is 12 residues. CDR3 sequence: CASSATRGEQYF. As DNA, the CDR3 is TGTGCCAGTAGTGCGACCCGGGGCGAGCAGTACTTC.

This chain uses TRBV7-3 with TRBJ2-2; possibly TRBD1 for D (5 bases). From germline, CDR1 is SGHTA and CDR2 FQGTGA. There are 15 residues in the CDR3. Trimming removed 2 bases from V and 1 base from J, with 8 bases in between. The CDR3, as DNA: TGTGCCAGCAGCTTAGGCCAGGGGAACACCGGGGAGCTGTTTTTT. It translates to CASSLGQGNTGELFF.

This chain joins TRBV28 and TRBJ1-4, with a weak D call TRBD1 (5 bases). The CDR3 loop spans 13 amino acids. Between the trimmed V and J ends, which lost 2 bases and 8 bases, there was a span of 9 bases. Per the germline V gene, CDR1 is MDHEN and CDR2 is SYDVKM. In DNA form, the CDR3 reads TGTGCCAGCAGTTTACGAGGGGTCGAAAAACTGTTTTTT. Protein: CASSLRGVEKLFF. The variable domain in full, with the rest retrieved from reference TRBV28 and TRBJ1-4, is DVKVTQSSRYLVKRTGEKVFLECVQDMDHENMFWYRQDPGLGLRLIYFSYDVKMKEKGDIPEGYSVSREKKERFSLILESASTNQTSMYLCASSLRGVEKLFFGSGTQLSVL.

As concerns this clone: Other DNA sequences from this sample encode an identical CDR3 as well. The chain has TRBV6-5 and TRBJ1-2; no clear D gene. Looked up from germline, CDR1 is MNHEY and CDR2 is SVGAGI. The V and J ends lost 5 bases and 0 bases respectively, with 7 bases between them. The CDR3 has 13 residues. CDR3: CASSRGTNYGYTF. In nucleotides, the CDR3 is TGTGCCAGCAGTCGCGGTACTAACTATGGCTACACCTTC.

The rearrangement links TRBV29-1 to TRBJ1-4; 7 bases align to TRBD1. The germline V gene has CDR1 SQVTM and CDR2 ANQGSEA. The CDR3 covers 13 residues. V lost 7 bases and J lost 8; bases outside the gene matches: 10. Written as DNA, the CDR3 is TGCAGCGCATCCGCAGGGGGGAGCGAAAAACTGTTTTTT. This sequence encodes CSASAGGSEKLFF. Full variable domain (rest looked up from reference TRBV29-1 and TRBJ1-4): SAVISQKPSRDICQRGTSLTIQCQVDSQVTMMFWYRQQPGQSLTLIATANQGSEATYESGFVIDKFPISRPNLTFSTLTVSNMSPEDSSIYLCSASAGGSEKLFFGSGTQLSVL.

J is TRBJ2-7 and V is TRBV4-3; 7 nucleotides match TRBD1. Germline assignment: CDR1 LGHNA and CDR2 YSLEER. After removal of 0 bases from V and 2 bases from J, the junction contained 7 bases not matched to a gene. The CDR3 is made up of 16 amino acids. The CDR3 region has the DNA TGCGCCAGCAGCCAAGAATGGGACAGTATCCCCTACGAGCAGTACTTC. Its translation: CASSQEWDSIPYEQYF.